A selection of T cell receptor beta chains follows, all from one sample in a study of radiotherapy plus CTLA-4 blockade in lung cancer. Data came from immunoSEQ multiplex PCR; TCRdb stores just in-frame clones and leaves some out. This sample has around 63,000 clones; less than 85% occur once, and the top ten carry approximately 15%. Here the sequenced sample was peripheral blood, taken from a patient treated with radiotherapy plus ipilimumab. All receptors come from a human donor with non-small cell lung cancer whose response to radiotherapy plus ipilimumab could not be evaluated. Some clones in this sample may be carry-over from other donors' samples. Both conserved end residues are part of each CDR3. A D gene is named only where the DNA matches it firmly. Expanded clones are given a class, and other clones once, few, many or no size at all.

size: -; D: TRBD1; J: TRBJ1-2; V: TRBV12-5; DNA: TGTGCTAGTGGTCTGACAGGGTCTAACTATGGCTACACCTTC; CDR3: CASGLTGSNYGYTF
size: many; D: TRBD2; J: TRBJ2-7; V: TRBV13; DNA: TGTGCCAGCAGGACCCGCACTAGCGGGGGTAACGAGCAGTACTTC; CDR3: CASRTRTSGGNEQYF
size: -; D: TRBD1; J: TRBJ1-2; V: TRBV9; DNA: TGTGCCAGCAGCTTGGACAGGGGGCAAGGCTACACCTTC; CDR3: CASSLDRGQGYTF
size: -; D: -; J: TRBJ1-6; V: TRBV11-1; DNA: TGTGCCAGCAGCCTTAGAGAGGCGCCCCTCCACTTT; CDR3: CASSLREAPLHF
size: -; D: TRBD1; J: TRBJ1-5; V: TRBV4-3; DNA: TGCGCCAGCAGCCTGGGGACAGGGAACAATCAGCCCCAGCATTTT; CDR3: CASSLGTGNNQPQHF
size: -; D: TRBD2; J: TRBJ2-3; V: TRBV5-1; DNA: TGCGCCAGCACCAGACTAGCGGGGGGGCCGGGAGCAGATACGCAGTATTTT; CDR3: CASTRLAGGPGADTQYF
size: once; D: -; J: TRBJ1-2; V: TRBV7-2; DNA: TGTGCCAGCAGCTTAGACCGTAGTGTCTACACCTTC; CDR3: CASSLDRSVYTF
size: -; D: -; J: TRBJ2-2; V: TRBV7-3; DNA: TGTGCCAGCAGCCCCTCAGGGCCCGGGGAGCTGTTTTTT; CDR3: CASSPSGPGELFF
size: -; D: TRBD1; J: TRBJ1-5; V: TRBV27; DNA: TGTGCCAGCAGTTTATCCCGGGACAGGGGCGGGGTAGGACAGCCCCAGCATTTT; CDR3: CASSLSRDRGGVGQPQHF
size: -; D: TRBD1; J: TRBJ1-2; V: TRBV6-5; DNA: TGTGCCAGCAGTTATTTCCCGGGACAGGTCTTTACCTTC; CDR3: CASSYFPGQVFTF
size: -; D: TRBD2; J: TRBJ2-1; V: TRBV6-1; DNA: TGTGCCAGCCGCGGGGGAATCTCATACAATGAGCAGTTCTTC; CDR3: CASRGGISYNEQFF
size: -; D: TRBD1; J: TRBJ2-5; V: TRBV27; DNA: TGTGCCAGCAAGCGGGACAGGGCCCAAGAGACCCAGTACTTC; CDR3: CASKRDRAQETQYF
size: -; D: TRBD1; J: TRBJ2-3; V: TRBV5-5; DNA: TGTGCCAGCAGCTCCGGACAGGGGGCAGATACGCAGTATTTT; CDR3: CASSSGQGADTQYF
size: -; D: -; J: TRBJ1-1; V: TRBV11-2; DNA: TGTGCCAGCAGCACTGCGGGCCATTTGGGAGCTTTCTTT; CDR3: CASSTAGHLGAFF
size: few; D: -; J: TRBJ1-1; V: TRBV5-1; DNA: TGCGCCAGCAGCTTGGACAGGATCACTGAAGCTTTCTTT; CDR3: CASSLDRITEAFF
size: -; D: -; J: TRBJ2-1; V: TRBV5-1; DNA: TGCGCCAGCAGCCAGCAAGGGGGCAATGAGCAGTTCTTC; CDR3: CASSQQGGNEQFF
size: -; D: TRBD2; J: TRBJ2-4; V: TRBV5-4; DNA: TGTGCCAGCAGCTTGGCCGGCGGGGGGAAAAACATTCAGTACTTC; CDR3: CASSLAGGGKNIQYF
size: once; D: -; J: TRBJ1-2; V: TRBV6-1; DNA: TGTGCCAGCAGCCGCAGTGGAATCGGAGACGGCTACACCTTC; CDR3: CASSRSGIGDGYTF
size: -; D: TRBD1; J: TRBJ2-7; V: TRBV28; DNA: TGTGCCAGCAGTTTGCCGACAGGGGGCGGCTTTAGCTCCTACGAGCAGTACTTC; CDR3: CASSLPTGGGFSSYEQYF